These 24 T cell receptor beta chains share one sample of origin, sequenced in a study of blood T cell repertoires in COVID-19. The method was immunoSEQ multiplex PCR; TCRdb's version includes in-frame clones alone and lacks a portion of them. The sample consists of a few hundred thousand clones, approximately 86% of them appearing once. What was sequenced was peripheral blood. These receptors all come from a man aged 55 to 69 with acute or convalescent COVID-19.

The gene calls are TRBV11-2 and TRBJ1-5; TRBD1 agrees at 11 bases. Germline V CDR1 and CDR2: SGHAT, FQNNGV. The ends lost 1 base at V and 5 bases at J; junction bases unmatched: 4. The length of the CDR3 is 16 residues. The CDR3 nucleotides are TGTGCCAGCAGCTTAGGGGACAGGGGGATGGATCAGCCCCAGCATTTT. It translates to CASSLGDRGMDQPQHF.

The chain joins TRBV24-1 to TRBJ2-2; weak D call: TRBD2 (6 bases). The CDR3 has 14 amino acids. The V and J ends lost 9 bases and 4 bases respectively, with 14 bases between them. The V gene's germline CDR1 is KGHDR and CDR2 SFDVKD. CDR3 nucleotides: TGTGCCACCGTTCGGGCGGGGATCACCGGGGAGCTGTTTTTT. Protein sequence: CATVRAGITGELFF.

This chain uses TRBV24-1 with TRBJ1-2; TRBD1 is a possible D gene (6 bases). Germline lookup yields CDR1 KGHDR and CDR2 SFDVKD. The CDR3 spans 11 residues. V was trimmed by 12 bases and J by 9 bases, leaving 16 bases between them. The CDR3 coding sequence is TGTGCCCCCGCCATGGGGGACAGCTACACCTTC. Protein sequence: CAPAMGDSYTF.

This clone was observed once. CDR3 sequence (DNA): TGCGCCAGCAGCTGGGATACAGGGGAAAAGGAAAAACTGTTTTTT. It encodes CASSWDTGEKEKLFF. The rearrangement joins TRBV5-1 to TRBJ1-4, with 7 bases that match TRBD1. Germline V gene data show CDR1 as SGHRS and CDR2 as YFSETQ. The CDR3 loop spans 15 amino acids. Unmatched junction bases numbered 10, after V lost 3 bases and J lost 8 bases.

This chain links TRBV15 with TRBJ2-3; the D is unclear. Germline V gene data show CDR1 as LNHNV and CDR2 as YYDKDF (reference sequence). This CDR3 has 12 amino acids. V was trimmed by 2 bases and J by 3 bases, leaving 3 bases between them. CDR3: CATSRRTDTQYF. The CDR3 DNA sequence: TGTGCCACCAGCAGACGTACAGATACGCAGTATTTT.

The V call is TRBV5-1, the J call TRBJ1-2, with 12 bases fitting TRBD1. The CDR3 is 17 amino acids. The V gene's germline CDR1 is SGHRS and CDR2 YFSETQ. V was clipped by 3 bases and J by 3 bases; unmatched bases: 9. In DNA, the CDR3 is TGCGCCAGCAGCTCAGGGGGACAGGGGGCGCTGGACTATGGCTACACCTTC. It translates to CASSSGGQGALDYGYTF. Complete variable domain (other parts from reference TRBV5-1 and TRBJ1-2): KAGVTQTPRYLIKTRGQQVTLSCSPISGHRSVSWYQQTPGQGLQFLFEYFSETQRNKGNFPGRFSGRQFSNSRSEMNVSTLELGDSALYLCASSSGGQGALDYGYTFGSGTRLTVV.

The chain recombines TRBV6-5 with TRBJ2-1; D ambiguous. V lost 0 bases to trimming and J lost 8 bases, with 8 bases between them. Germline-derived CDR1 and CDR2 are MNHEY and SVGAGI. The CDR3 extends over 13 amino acids. In nucleotides, the CDR3 is TGTGCCAGCAGTTACTCATCGGGTTATGAGCAGTTCTTC. It encodes CASSYSSGYEQFF.

The chain couples TRBV2 to TRBJ1-2, with D unresolved. Germline CDR1 SNHLY, CDR2 FYNNEI. The CDR3 has 15 amino acids. V shed 3 bases and J shed 4 bases, with 15 bases lying between them. The CDR3 protein is CASSDRWGGSYGYTF. CDR3 nucleotides: TGTGCCAGCAGTGACAGATGGGGAGGTAGCTATGGCTACACCTTC.

A note on this clone: One end of the junction is discordant with germline, which a read error may explain. Other nucleotide sequences in the sample specify the same CDR3. The chain recombines TRBV19 with TRBJ1-5, with D perhaps TRBD1 (5 bases). The CDR3 is made up of 15 amino acids. Germline loops: CDR1 LNHDA, CDR2 SQIVND (reference sequence). The CDR3 DNA sequence: TGTGCCAGTAGTATGCAAGGGGTTAGCAATCAACCCCAGCATTTT. Its translation: CASSMQGVSNQPQHF.

V is TRBV5-6 and J is TRBJ2-2; no clear D gene. The CDR3 runs to 12 residues. Germline-derived CDR1 and CDR2 are SGHDT and YYEEEE. V was trimmed by 4 bases and J by 2 bases, leaving 3 bases between them. The CDR3: CASSRNTGELFF. CDR3 sequence (DNA): TGTGCCAGCAGCCGTAACACCGGGGAGCTGTTTTTT.

In its sample, this clone was seen once. This chain links TRBV20-1 with TRBJ2-7; 8 positions agree with TRBD1. The V and J ends lost 3 bases and 4 bases, in that order; junction bases with no gene match: 8. The CDR3 loop spans 14 amino acids. Germline V lookup: CDR1 DFQATT, CDR2 SNEGSKA (reference sequence). In DNA, the CDR3 is TGCAGTGCTAGTTATTCCACAGGGGGATACGAGCAGTACTTC. Translation gives CSASYSTGGYEQYF.

The genes are TRBV5-1 and TRBJ2-5, with TRBD2 identical over 8 bases. Per the germline V gene, CDR1 is SGHRS and CDR2 is YFSETQ. The CDR3 extends over 15 amino acids. Trimming cost V 1 base and J 1 base; bases outside gene matches: 3. CDR3 region: CASSLRAGGQETQYF. CDR3 sequence (DNA): TGCGCCAGCAGCTTGCGGGCGGGGGGCCAAGAGACCCAGTACTTC.

The chain has TRBV4-2 and TRBJ1-1; 8 nucleotides match TRBD1. Germline V CDR1 and CDR2: LGHNA, YNFKEQ. The CDR3 is 15 residues long. Trimming at V came to 3 bases and at J to 2 bases, leaving 5 bases not matched to a gene. The CDR3 DNA sequence: TGTGCCAGCAGCCACTTGACAGGGGTAAACACTGAAGCTTTCTTT. It codes for CASSHLTGVNTEAFF.

The chain is built from TRBV19 and TRBJ2-7; 7 bases agree with TRBD1. Germline trimming cut 4 bases from V and 2 bases from J; bases unmatched to any gene: 11. Germline values: CDR1 LNHDA, CDR2 SQIVND (reference sequence). This CDR3 has 16 amino acids. CDR3 nucleotide sequence: TGTGCCAGTAGTACCCCCGGCAGGGGGACCCCCTACGAGCAGTACTTC. Residues: CASSTPGRGTPYEQYF.

The chain employs TRBV6-5 and TRBJ2-4; 7 bases map to TRBD1. Losses at the gene ends were 4 bases for V and 0 bases for J; bases not matched to a gene: 3. Germline values: CDR1 MNHEY, CDR2 SVGAGI. This CDR3 comprises 15 residues. The CDR3 protein is CASSWGQLAKNIQYF. The CDR3 region has the DNA TGTGCCAGCAGTTGGGGACAGTTAGCCAAAAACATTCAGTACTTC.

The V and J genes are TRBV12-5 and TRBJ2-2; TRBD2 matches at 8 bases. V shed 5 bases, J shed 4 bases, and the junction held 9 bases outside the gene matches. In germline, CDR1 is LGHNT, CDR2 FRNRAP. The CDR3 runs 16 residues. As DNA, the CDR3 is TGTGCTAGTGGTCTCGGGGGGGCATCGGGCACCGGGGAGCTGTTTTTT. It is translated as CASGLGGASGTGELFF.

This chain links TRBV7-9 with TRBJ2-7, with 9 bases matching TRBD1. The CDR3 contains 16 residues. From germline, CDR1 is SEHNR and CDR2 FQNEAQ (reference sequence). The junction had 14 bases not matched to a gene; V was cut back by 5 bases and J by 6 bases. The CDR3 bases are TGTGCCAGCAGCCTGTTAGGGAGGACAGGGGCGGGCGAGCAGTACTTC. Amino acid sequence: CASSLLGRTGAGEQYF.

The V and J genes are TRBV5-6 and TRBJ1-3; 8 nucleotides align to TRBD1. With 4 bases clipped from V and 0 bases from J, the junction kept 9 bases outside the gene matches. The CDR3 has 17 amino acids. CDR1 and CDR2 (germline): SGHDT, YYEEEE. For the CDR3, the DNA is TGTGCCAGCAGCAGGTCCAGGGGGCGATTCTCTGGAAACACCATATATTTT. This codes for CASSRSRGRFSGNTIYF. Looking up the rest from reference TRBV5-6 and TRBJ1-3 gives the full variable domain: DAGVTQSPTHLIKTRGQQVTLRCSPKSGHDTVSWYQQALGQGPQFIFQYYEEEERQRGNFPDRFSGHQFPNYSSELNVNALLLGDSALYLCASSRSRGRFSGNTIYFGEGSWLTVV.

The rearrangement uses TRBV18 and TRBJ2-5, with a weak D call TRBD1 (6 bases). CDR3 size: 15 residues. Germline-derived CDR1 and CDR2 are KGHSH and LQKENI. The ends were cut back, 5 bases at V and 1 base at J, with 14 bases in the middle. The CDR3: CASSVTGGGQETQYF. CDR3 coding DNA: TGTGCCAGCTCAGTTACTGGGGGCGGCCAAGAGACCCAGTACTTC.

The CDR3 DNA follows: TGTGCCAGCAGTGAGATAGCGGGGGCGGCGAACACCGGGGAGCTGTTTTTT. Its translation: CASSEIAGAANTGELFF. The chain carries TRBV6-4 and TRBJ2-2; 9 bases align to TRBD2. The CDR3 loop spans 17 amino acids. Trimming cost V 3 bases and J 0 bases; bases outside gene matches: 5. The V gene's germline CDR1 is MRHNA and CDR2 SNTAGT.

This clone was seen just once. CDR3 loop: CASSWGGQGTRNEQFF. The CDR3 region has the DNA TGTGCCAGCAGCTGGGGGGGGCAGGGAACTCGGAATGAGCAGTTCTTC. The rearrangement joins TRBV7-2 to TRBJ2-1; possibly TRBD2 for D (7 bases). Germline lookup yields CDR1 SGHTA and CDR2 FQGNSA. With 4 bases removed from V and 7 bases from J, the gap between germline ends came to 20 bases. This CDR3 has 16 residues.

CDR3 amino acids: CASSSHRDRGLSGANVLTF. CDR3 nucleotide sequence: TGTGCCAGCAGCTCCCACCGGGACAGGGGGCTGAGTGGGGCCAACGTCCTGACTTTC. This chain links TRBV7-9 with TRBJ2-6; TRBD1 matches at 12 bases. Trimming cost V 4 bases and J 3 bases; bases outside gene matches: 10. From germline, CDR1 is SEHNR and CDR2 FQNEAQ (reference sequence). The CDR3 is made up of 19 amino acids.

The chain employs TRBV9 and TRBJ2-7; a possible D gene is TRBD1 (6 bases). Germline lookup yields CDR1 SGDLS and CDR2 YYNGEE. V was shortened by 3 bases and J by 2 bases, with 9 bases between the two germline ends. The CDR3 is 13 amino acids. In nucleotides, the CDR3 is TGTGCCAGCAGCGAAGGGGGTCCCTACGAGCAGTACTTC. Protein product: CASSEGGPYEQYF.

The genes are TRBV18 and TRBJ2-3; D is uncertain. There are 16 residues in the CDR3. The germline V gene encodes CDR1 KGHSH and CDR2 LQKENI. The V gene lost 3 bases and the J gene lost 0 bases, with 13 bases spanning the gap. Here the CDR3 reads CASSPRSPASTDTQYF. The CDR3 DNA sequence: TGTGCCAGCTCACCCAGGTCCCCCGCGAGCACAGATACGCAGTATTTT.